One and the same sample provided the 14 T cell receptor beta chains below, sequenced in a study of PD-1 blockade in classical Hodgkin lymphoma. Regarding time point: cycle 4 day 1 (C4D1), after five to seven weeks of nivolumab. Patients all relapsed after autologous stem cell transplantation, and there was variation in brentuximab vedotin exposure. The data were produced by immunoSEQ multiplex PCR, yet TCRdb's version contains in-frame clones alone and is incomplete. The sample lists more than 85,000 clones, roughly 90% seen once, with under 20% in the top ten. Sequences were derived from peripheral blood mononuclear cells (PBMCs), sampled before the fourth cycle of nivolumab. These receptors were obtained from a human donor with classical Hodgkin lymphoma.

V is TRBV15 and J is TRBJ2-7, with 9 bases that match TRBD2. CDR1 is LNHNV and CDR2 is YYDKDF in the germline V gene (reference sequence). Trimming took 1 base from V and 0 from J; bases not matched to a gene: 10. The CDR3 totals 18 residues. The CDR3 region has the DNA TGTGCCACCAGCAGAGTGAGCGCGGGAGGGCCGAGCTCCTACGAGCAGTACTTC. It translates to CATSRVSAGGPSSYEQYF.

The J gene is TRBJ1-2, the V gene TRBV5-4, with TRBD1 identical over 7 bases. Germline trimming cut 3 bases from V and 4 bases from J; bases unmatched to any gene: 6. This CDR3 is built from 14 residues. Germline loops: CDR1 SGHNT, CDR2 YYREEE (reference sequence). The CDR3 is CASSSQGMSYGYTF. DNA for the CDR3: TGTGCCAGCAGCTCACAGGGGATGAGCTATGGCTACACCTTC.

This clone occurred once. The genes are TRBV5-1 and TRBJ2-3; D unclear. V shed 0 bases and J shed 4 bases, with 6 bases lying between them. This CDR3 comprises 13 residues. Germline V CDR1 and CDR2: SGHRS, YFSETQ. The CDR3 DNA is TGCGCCAGCAGCTTGGGAGGCCCAGATACGCAGTATTTT. Translated, it gives CASSLGGPDTQYF.

This chain uses TRBV7-2 with TRBJ2-4; 9 bases map to TRBD1. Germline V CDR1 and CDR2: SGHTA, FQGNSA. The J segment lost 6 bases and the V segment lost 4 bases, leaving 10 bases of the junction unmatched. The CDR3 covers 16 residues. The chain's CDR3 is CASSSKGDRDGNIQYF. In DNA, the CDR3 is TGTGCCAGCAGCTCAAAGGGGGACAGGGATGGAAACATTCAGTACTTC.

This clone appeared once. The chain carries TRBV14 and TRBJ1-2, with 7 bases that match TRBD1. Germline V lookup: CDR1 SGHDN, CDR2 FVKESK. V shed 1 base, J shed 4 bases, and the junction held 6 bases outside the gene matches. The CDR3 consists of 15 residues. In DNA, the CDR3 is TGTGCCAGCAGCCAAGGTCAGGGGGTGCGCTATGGCTACACCTTC. Its translation: CASSQGQGVRYGYTF.

The chain couples TRBV30 to TRBJ1-5; 9 nucleotides align to TRBD1. V trimming: 0 bases; J trimming: 3 bases; junction bases outside the gene matches: 15. This CDR3 region has 19 residues. Germline CDR1 is GTSNPN and CDR2 is SVGIG (reference sequence). CDR3 sequence reads: CAWSVLRFGQGIINQPQHF. For the CDR3, the DNA is TGTGCCTGGAGTGTATTGCGGTTTGGACAGGGGATCATCAATCAGCCCCAGCATTTT.

The chain recombines TRBV19 with TRBJ2-7, with D possibly TRBD1 on 7 matching bases. In germline, CDR1 is LNHDA, CDR2 SQIVND (reference sequence). The CDR3 spans 14 residues. V was pared by 7 bases and J by 5 bases, with 18 bases between. CDR3 in amino acids: CASTDEGRGDEQYF. The CDR3 DNA is TGTGCCAGTACTGATGAGGGCAGGGGGGACGAGCAGTACTTC.

This chain connects TRBV7-2 to TRBJ2-7; 8 positions agree with TRBD1. This CDR3 is 15 amino acids long. The junction had 3 bases not matched to a gene; V was cut back by 1 base and J by 1 base. Germline V lookup: CDR1 SGHTA, CDR2 FQGNSA. The CDR3 region has the DNA TGTGCCAGCAGCTTAGTCGGGACAGGATCCTACGAGCAGTACTTC. It specifies CASSLVGTGSYEQYF. Supplemented by reference TRBV7-2 and TRBJ2-7, the full variable domain reads GAGVSQSPSNKVTEKGKDVELRCDPISGHTALYWYRQSLGQGLEFLIYFQGNSAPDKSGLPSDRFSAERTGGSVSTLTIQRTQQEDSAVYLCASSLVGTGSYEQYFGPGTRLTVT.

The chain carries TRBV7-8 and TRBJ2-4; unclear D gene. V was trimmed by 5 bases and J by 1 base, leaving 9 bases between them. The CDR3 has 14 amino acids. Germline V lookup: CDR1 SGHVS, CDR2 FQNEAQ. The CDR3 DNA reads TGTGCCAGCAGCCTGAAAGGGGCCAAAAACATTCAGTACTTC. This sequence encodes CASSLKGAKNIQYF.

The chain employs TRBV5-1 and TRBJ2-6; D ambiguous. The CDR3 has 15 amino acids. Trimming took off 0 bases at V and 4 bases at J, with 8 bases between the two ends. Germline lookup yields CDR1 SGHRS and CDR2 YFSETQ. The CDR3 nucleotides are TGCGCCAGCAGCTTGGCCAGTCCAGGGGCCAACGTCCTGACTTTC. This codes for CASSLASPGANVLTF.

This chain uses TRBV14 with TRBJ1-1; 7 bases map to TRBD1. This CDR3 has 12 residues. The J segment lost 10 bases and the V segment lost 8 bases, leaving 10 bases of the junction unmatched. CDR1 and CDR2 from the germline V gene are SGHDN and FVKESK. CDR3: CASGPQQGRAFF. The CDR3 DNA sequence: TGTGCCAGCGGACCCCAACAGGGGCGAGCTTTCTTT.

Sample share makes this clone medium-sized. The CDR3 is CASSPSGTSLWEGRLDEQFF. The CDR3 bases are TGTGCCAGTAGCCCATCAGGGACCTCCTTGTGGGAGGGCCGACTAGATGAGCAGTTCTTC. The rearrangement links TRBV19 to TRBJ2-1, with TRBD2 matching 7 bases. Trimming took 6 bases from V and 8 from J; bases not matched to a gene: 28. The CDR3 has 20 residues. The germline CDR1 and CDR2 sequences are LNHDA and SQIVND (reference sequence).

The genes are TRBV7-9 and TRBJ2-2, with D perhaps TRBD1 (6 bases). The ends were cut back, 3 bases at V and 4 bases at J, with 18 bases in the middle. This CDR3 has 17 residues. CDR1 and CDR2 from the germline V gene are SEHNR and FQNEAQ (reference sequence). CDR3 protein: CASSFTLTGWSTGELFF. DNA of the CDR3: TGTGCCAGCAGCTTTACCCTAACAGGGTGGAGCACCGGGGAGCTGTTTTTT. Filled out from reference TRBV7-9 and TRBJ2-2, the complete variable domain reads DTGVSQNPRHKITKRGQNVTFRCDPISEHNRLYWYRQTLGQGPEFLTYFQNEAQLEKSRLLSDRFSAERPKGSFSTLEIQRTEQGDSAMYLCASSFTLTGWSTGELFFGEGSRLTVL.

V usage is TRBV6-1 and J usage is TRBJ1-3, with TRBD1 identical over 7 bases. CDR1 and CDR2 (germline): MNHNS, SASEGT. Germline trimming cut 3 bases from V and 4 bases from J; bases unmatched to any gene: 12. The CDR3 extends over 17 amino acids. CDR3 region: CASSDLRQGLGGNTIYF. CDR3 coding DNA: TGTGCCAGCAGTGATCTGCGACAGGGACTTGGGGGAAACACCATATATTTT.